Given below is one TCR beta chain in context. These data originate in a study of blood T cell repertoires in COVID-19. As for the study in general: COVID-19 samples, acute and convalescent, were from the United States, Italy and Spain. Sample material is recorded as cDNA or gDNA derived from T cells, B-cell-depleted T cells, or PBMCs.

In the original processing: Cell counts per sample came from amplifying reference gene primers. The table came from immunoSEQ multiplex PCR; TCRdb's copy has only in-frame clones and leaves some out. For V, J and clone size, that table is used; D and trimming come from the DNA. Of roughly 100,000 clones in the sample, under 90% were seen once. The germline V gene encodes CDR1 SGHRS and CDR2 YFSETQ. The CDR3 is made up of 13 amino acids. The V gene lost 2 bases and the J gene lost 8 bases, with 13 bases spanning the gap. Sequencing used peripheral blood. The chain is built from TRBV5-1 and TRBJ1-2; D is possibly TRBD1 (5 bases). The TCR originated in a human donor in a cohort sampled during active COVID-19. The chain's CDR3 is CASSFGGALGYTF. As DNA, the CDR3 is TGCGCCAGCAGCTTCGGAGGGGCTTTGGGCTACACCTTC.